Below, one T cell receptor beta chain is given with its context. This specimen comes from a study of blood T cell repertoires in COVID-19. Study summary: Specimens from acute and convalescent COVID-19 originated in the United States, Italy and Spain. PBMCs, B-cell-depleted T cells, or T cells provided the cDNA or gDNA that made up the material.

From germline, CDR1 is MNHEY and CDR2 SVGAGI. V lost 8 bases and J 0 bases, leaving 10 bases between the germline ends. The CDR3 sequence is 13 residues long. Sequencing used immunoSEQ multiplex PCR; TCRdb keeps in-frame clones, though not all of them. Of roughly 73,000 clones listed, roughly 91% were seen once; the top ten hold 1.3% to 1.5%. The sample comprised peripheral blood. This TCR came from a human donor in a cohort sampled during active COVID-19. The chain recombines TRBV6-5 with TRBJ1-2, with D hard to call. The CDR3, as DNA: TGTGCCAGCCAGGTGGCCCCTAACTATGGCTACACCTTC. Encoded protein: CASQVAPNYGYTF.